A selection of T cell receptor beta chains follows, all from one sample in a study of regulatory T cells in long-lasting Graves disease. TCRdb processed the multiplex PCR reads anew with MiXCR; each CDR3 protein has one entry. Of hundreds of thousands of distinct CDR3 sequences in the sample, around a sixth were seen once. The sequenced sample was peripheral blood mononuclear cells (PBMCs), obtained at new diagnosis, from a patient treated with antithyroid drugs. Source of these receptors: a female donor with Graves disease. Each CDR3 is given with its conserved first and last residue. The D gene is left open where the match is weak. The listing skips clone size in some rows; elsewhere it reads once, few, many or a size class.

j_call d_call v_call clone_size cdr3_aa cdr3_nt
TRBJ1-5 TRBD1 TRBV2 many CASSERLQGPNQPQHF TGTGCCAGCAGTGAAAGGTTACAGGGGCCCAATCAGCCCCAGCATTTT
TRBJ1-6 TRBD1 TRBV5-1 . CANSFDRDSPLHF TGCGCCAACAGCTTCGACAGGGATTCACCCCTCCACTTT
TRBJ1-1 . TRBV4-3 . CASSPPGTGLVEEAFF TGCGCCAGCAGCCCCCCAGGTACAGGGTTAGTAGAAGAAGCTTTCTTT
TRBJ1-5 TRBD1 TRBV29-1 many CSATTGGSNQPQHF TGCAGCGCAACGACAGGGGGCTCCAATCAGCCCCAGCATTTT
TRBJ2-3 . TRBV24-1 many CATSDFPRTLTDTQYF TGTGCCACCAGTGATTTCCCCAGGACACTCACAGATACGCAGTATTTT
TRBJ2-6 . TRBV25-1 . CASSDPGANVLTF TGTGCCAGTAGTGATCCCGGGGCCAACGTCCTGACTTTC
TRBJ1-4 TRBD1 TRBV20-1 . CSAIQGGREKLFF TGCAGTGCTATCCAGGGGGGTCGGGAAAAACTGTTTTTT
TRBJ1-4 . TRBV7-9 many CASSFGPGQGDEKLFF .
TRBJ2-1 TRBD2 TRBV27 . CASSLNYPAGGPNEQFF TGTGCCAGCAGTTTAAATTACCCGGCGGGGGGGCCCAATGAGCAGTTCTTC
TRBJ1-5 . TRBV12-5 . CASGPYQPQHF TGTGCTAGTGGTCCCTATCAGCCCCAGCATTTT
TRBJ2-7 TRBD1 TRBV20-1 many CSARLGGQTYEQYF TGCAGTGCTAGATTAGGGGGACAGACCTACGAGCAGTACTTC
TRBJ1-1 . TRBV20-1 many CSAPNEGRAEAFF TGCAGTGCTCCAAACGAGGGCAGGGCCGAAGCTTTCTTT
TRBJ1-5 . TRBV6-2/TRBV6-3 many CASSELQGYQPQHF TGTGCCAGCAGTGAACTTCAGGGGTATCAGCCCCAGCATTTT
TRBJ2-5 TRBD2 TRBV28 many CASSLMDPRLAGGPGLETQYF TGTGCCAGCAGTTTAATGGATCCCAGGCTAGCGGGAGGGCCAGGGTTGGAGACCCAGTACTTC
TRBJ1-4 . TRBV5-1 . CASSLSGQPNEKLFF TGCGCCAGCAGCTTGTCTGGACAGCCAAATGAAAAACTGTTTTTT
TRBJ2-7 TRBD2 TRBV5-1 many CASSLDYGGDGEQYF TGCGCCAGCAGCTTGGATTACGGGGGGGACGGCGAGCAGTACTTC
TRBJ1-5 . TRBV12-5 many CASGSRQEFNQPQHF TGTGCTAGTGGTTCACGACAGGAATTCAATCAGCCCCAGCATTTT
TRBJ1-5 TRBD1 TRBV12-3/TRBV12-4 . CASSEPRQGAGAQPQHF TGTGCCAGCAGTGAACCTCGACAGGGGGCGGGGGCTCAGCCCCAGCATTTT
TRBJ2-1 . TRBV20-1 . CSAPVEGVAYNEQFF TGCAGTGCCCCCGTGGAGGGGGTTGCCTACAATGAGCAGTTCTTC
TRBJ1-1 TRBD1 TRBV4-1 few CASSQTDRGTAEAFF TGCGCCAGCAGCCAAACGGACAGGGGAACGGCTGAAGCTTTCTTT
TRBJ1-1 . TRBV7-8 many CASGGRRESEAFF TGTGCCAGTGGGGGCCGCAGGGAGTCTGAAGCTTTCTTT
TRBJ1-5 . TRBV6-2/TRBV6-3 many CASSQNPLRQPQHF TGTGCCAGCAGCCAGAACCCACTTCGTCAGCCCCAGCATTTT
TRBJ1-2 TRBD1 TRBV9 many CASSADPGTVVDGYTF TGTGCCAGCAGCGCCGACCCCGGGACAGTCGTTGATGGCTACACCTTC
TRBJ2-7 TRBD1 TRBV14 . CASSGDRDSYEQYF TGTGCCAGCAGTGGGGACAGGGACTCCTACGAGCAGTACTTC
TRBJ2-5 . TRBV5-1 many CASGPWGEETQYF TGCGCCAGCGGACCTTGGGGGGAGGAGACCCAGTACTTC
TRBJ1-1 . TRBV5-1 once CASQEAMNTEAFF TGCGCCAGCCAGGAGGCGATGAACACTGAAGCTTTCTTT
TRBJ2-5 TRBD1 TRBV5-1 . CASSEDRPETQYF TGCGCCAGCAGCGAGGACAGGCCGGAGACCCAGTACTTC
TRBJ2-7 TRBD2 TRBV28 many CAIQPPIGGGRDYEQYF TGTGCCATCCAACCCCCAATAGGGGGCGGGAGGGACTACGAGCAGTACTTC
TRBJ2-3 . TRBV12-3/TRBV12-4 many CASIHLGASTDTQYF TGTGCCAGCATCCATTTGGGGGCTAGCACAGATACGCAGTATTTT
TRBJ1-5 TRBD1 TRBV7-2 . CASSFHSRGPNQPQHF TGTGCCAGCAGCTTCCACTCCAGGGGGCCCAATCAGCCCCAGCATTTT
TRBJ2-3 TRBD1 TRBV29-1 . CSVGQGALSTDTQYF TGCAGCGTTGGACAGGGGGCTCTTAGCACAGATACGCAGTATTTT
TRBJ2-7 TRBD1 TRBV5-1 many CASSPGQALYEQYF TGCGCCAGCAGCCCGGGACAGGCCCTCTACGAGCAGTACTTC
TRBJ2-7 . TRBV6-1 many CASSTYGSYEQYF TGTGCCAGCAGTACCTACGGCTCATACGAGCAGTACTTC
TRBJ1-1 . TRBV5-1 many CASSWDGSNTEAFF TGCGCCAGCAGCTGGGACGGCTCGAACACTGAAGCTTTCTTT
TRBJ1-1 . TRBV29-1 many CSVQLRGVGSAFF TGCAGCGTTCAGCTCCGGGGCGTGGGATCGGCTTTCTTT
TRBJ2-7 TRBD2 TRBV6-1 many CAGTSGRGYEQYF TGTGCCGGAACAAGCGGGAGAGGATACGAGCAGTACTTC
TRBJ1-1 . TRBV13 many CASSLKPPRFLNTEAFF TGTGCCAGCAGCTTAAAACCCCCTCGATTCTTGAACACTGAAGCTTTCTTT
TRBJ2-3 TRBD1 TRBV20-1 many CSAQGEAHLDTQYF TGCAGTGCCCAGGGGGAAGCCCATTTAGATACGCAGTATTTT
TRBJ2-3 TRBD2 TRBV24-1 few CATSHPGRDLTDTQYF TGTGCCACCAGTCACCCGGGGAGGGACCTCACAGATACGCAGTATTTT
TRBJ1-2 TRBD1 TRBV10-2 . CASSHRGDYGYTF TGCGCCAGCAGTCACAGGGGTGACTATGGCTACACCTTC
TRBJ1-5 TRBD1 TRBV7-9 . CASSRQGAGGEPQHF TGTGCCAGCAGCAGGCAGGGGGCCGGGGGGGAGCCCCAGCATTTT
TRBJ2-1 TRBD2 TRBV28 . CASSSINLQRLAGGPHEQFF TGTGCCAGCAGTTCGATAAATCTACAGCGACTAGCGGGAGGGCCCCATGAGCAGTTCTTC